These T cell receptor beta chains were read from a single sample in a study of blood T cells in healthy people across ages. TCRdb ran MiXCR on the 5' RACE reads and lists one entry per CDR3 protein. The table records 950,000 to 1,200,000 distinct CDR3 sequences, under 40% of them present only once. The sample taken for sequencing was blood. The origin of the receptors is a young man in good health. Each CDR3 is given with its conserved first and last residue. Fields, in order: clone size, J gene, V gene, D gene, CDR3 protein, CDR3 DNA. The D gene is left open where the match is weak. A row's size may be missing; if present it is once, few, many or a size class.

- | TRBJ1-5 | TRBV20-1 | - | CSANHPGPSNQPQHF | TGCAGTGCTAACCACCCAGGACCGAGCAATCAGCCCCAGCATTTT
- | TRBJ1-1 | TRBV7-2 | - | CASSPQTDQDTEAFF | TGTGCCAGCAGCCCCCAAACGGACCAGGACACTGAAGCTTTCTTT
few | TRBJ1-2 | TRBV2 | - | CASSAVEIYGYTF | TGTGCCAGCAGCGCCGTGGAGATTTATGGCTACACCTTC
few | TRBJ1-2 | TRBV6-5 | - | CASSAPEGTGYTF | TGTGCCAGCAGTGCCCCGGAGGGTACTGGCTACACCTTC
- | TRBJ2-5 | TRBV10-3 | - | CAISERGGVETQYF | TGTGCCATCAGTGAAAGGGGGGGCGTAGAGACCCAGTACTTC
- | TRBJ2-3 | TRBV4-1 | - | CASSQVLGKRDRTDTQYF | TGCGCCAGCAGCCAAGTTCTTGGCAAAAGGGACCGCACAGATACGCAGTATTTT
few | TRBJ2-5 | TRBV5-1 | - | CASSPSALQETQYF | TGCGCCAGCAGCCCCTCGGCGCTTCAAGAGACCCAGTACTTC
few | TRBJ2-6 | TRBV2 | - | CASTGSSGANVLTF | TGTGCCAGCACAGGATCCTCTGGGGCCAACGTCCTGACTTTC
- | TRBJ1-5 | TRBV12-3/TRBV12-4 | TRBD1 | CASNTQGVNQPQHF | TGTGCCAGCAACACGCAGGGGGTCAATCAGCCCCAGCATTTT
- | TRBJ1-2 | TRBV24-1 | - | CATSDNGYGYTF | TGTGCCACCAGTGATAACGGGTATGGCTACACCTTC
- | TRBJ1-6 | TRBV7-9 | TRBD1 | CASSLTGQLNSPLHF | TGTGCCAGCAGCTTGACGGGACAGCTGAATTCACCCCTCCACTTT
few | TRBJ2-3 | TRBV7-9 | TRBD1 | CASSPPLGTGEDTQYF | TGTGCCAGCAGCCCCCCATTGGGGACAGGGGAAGATACGCAGTATTTT
few | TRBJ2-1 | TRBV10-3 | - | CAIKDSRGNEQFF | TGTGCCATCAAAGACAGCCGTGGGAATGAGCAGTTCTTC
- | TRBJ2-7 | TRBV20-1 | - | CSAAKGVNEQYF | TGCAGTGCTGCGAAAGGGGTCAATGAGCAGTACTTC
few | TRBJ2-2 | TRBV20-1 | - | CSAKIRHGSGELFF | TGCAGTGCTAAGATTAGACATGGGTCCGGGGAGCTGTTTTTT
- | TRBJ1-2 | TRBV27 | - | CASSSYTSEGGYTF | TGTGCCAGCAGTTCCTATACATCCGAGGGAGGCTACACCTTC
- | TRBJ1-2 | TRBV9 | TRBD1 | CASSPGTDANYGYTF | TGTGCCAGCAGCCCAGGGACAGACGCTAACTATGGCTACACCTTC
- | TRBJ1-6 | TRBV9 | - | CASSLQGQGHSPLHF | TGTGCCAGCAGCCTCCAGGGGCAAGGTCATTCACCCCTCCACTTT
- | TRBJ1-1 | TRBV12-3/TRBV12-4 | - | CASTNRVMNTEAFF | TGTGCCAGCACGAACAGGGTAATGAACACTGAAGCTTTCTTT
- | TRBJ1-2 | TRBV4-1 | TRBD1 | CASSQIQGSVDYGYTF | TGCGCCAGCAGCCAGATACAGGGGTCGGTTGATTATGGCTACACCTTC
- | TRBJ2-3 | TRBV29-1 | - | CGVVRGDTQYF | TGCGGCGTTGTCAGGGGAGATACGCAGTATTTT
few | TRBJ2-6 | TRBV7-2 | TRBD1 | CASSTPTGAGANVLTF | TGTGCCAGCAGCACACCAACAGGGGCTGGGGCCAACGTCCTGACTTTC
few | TRBJ2-5 | TRBV6-5 | - | CASSHDLSASRNEQYF | TGTGCCAGCAGTCACGATTTATCCGCCTCGCGGAATGAGCAGTACTTC
few | TRBJ2-3 | TRBV9 | TRBD1 | CASTAGTGSTDTQYF | TGTGCCAGCACGGCTGGGACAGGGTCTACAGATACGCAGTATTTT
few | TRBJ1-5 | TRBV9 | - | CASSVDPGQPQHF | TGTGCCAGCAGCGTTGATCCAGGGCAGCCCCAGCATTTT
- | TRBJ1-2 | TRBV7-2 | TRBD1 | CASSLVSTGGGYGYTF | TGTGCCAGCAGCTTAGTATCCACAGGGGGGGGGTATGGCTACACCTTC
- | TRBJ2-7 | TRBV2 | - | CASSEALRGFSYNEQYF | TGTGCCAGCAGTGAAGCGCTCCGGGGGTTCTCCTACAATGAGCAGTACTTC
- | TRBJ1-1 | TRBV20-1 | TRBD1 | CSARGGTVNTEAFF | TGCAGTGCTAGGGGCGGGACAGTGAACACTGAAGCTTTCTTT
- | TRBJ2-7 | TRBV11-2 | - | CASSLDTVAYNEQYF | TGTGCCAGCAGCTTAGATACGGTTGCCTACAATGAGCAGTACTTC
many | TRBJ2-3 | TRBV5-1 | - | CASSLVTSTDTQYF | TGTGCCAGCAGCTTAGTTACTAGCACAGATACGCAGTATTTT
- | TRBJ1-2 | TRBV5-1 | - | CASSLGSRAHGYTF | TGCGCCAGCAGCTTGGGGTCCAGGGCCCATGGCTACACCTTC